This T cell receptor beta chain was retrieved from a study of blood T cell repertoires in COVID-19. The CDR3 sequence is 18 residues long. The V end lost 0 bases, the J end lost 3 bases, and 17 bases lay between the germline ends. CDR1 is MNHEY, CDR2 SVGEGT, per germline. Profiling relied on immunoSEQ multiplex PCR, and the TCRdb table lists in-frame clones only, not all of them. The sample yields 490,000 or so clones, around nine tenths seen once. The material sequenced was PBMCs or T cells enriched from blood (not recorded which). The chain uses TRBV6-2 or TRBV6-3 and TRBJ1-4; D is unclear. The receptor was derived from a woman aged 40 to 50 who had recovered from COVID-19. The CDR3 DNA is TGTGCCAGCAGTTACTCGACAATGGGGAGGATGGCTAATGAAAAACTGTTTTTT. This gives the protein CASSYSTMGRMANEKLFF.